This T cell receptor (beta chain) was recorded in a study of blood T cell repertoires in COVID-19. Study-level information: Acute-phase and convalescent COVID-19 samples originated in the United States, Italy and Spain. T cells, B-cell-depleted T cells, or PBMCs provided the cDNA or gDNA that served as material.

As originally analysed: For nucleated cells, counts were estimated from reference gene primer amplification. Clones were sequenced by immunoSEQ multiplex PCR, and TCRdb holds only the in-frame ones, with some missing. The V and J calls and clone size come from that table; D and trimming were worked out from the DNA. The sample lists more than 130,000 clones; roughly four fifths were seen once. Germline lookup yields CDR1 SQVTM and CDR2 ANQGSEA. The CDR3 totals 12 residues. Trimming shortened V by 6 bases and J by 13 bases, and 18 bases separated the two germline ends. The chain is built from TRBV29-1 and TRBJ2-2, with a tentative D call TRBD1 (5 bases). The receptor was derived from a woman of 80 years or more in a cohort sampled during active or convalescent COVID-19. The source material was peripheral blood. CDR3 bases: TGCAGCGTCTCCGATGTAGGGGTAATGCTGTTTTTT. Its protein product is CSVSDVGVMLFF.